This TCR beta chain was documented in a study of shared clonotypes between healthy human individuals. Deep-level assay runs were performed. Sequencing was performed with immunoSEQ multiplex PCR; in TCRdb, only in-frame clones are kept and a portion is missing. The sample lists under 600,000 clones; over 60% were seen once. The study enrolled healthy HIV-negative adults without recent acute infections or vaccinations as donors. Nashville, Tennessee was home to all donors, who were Caucasian adults. Researchers drew on about 90 million PBMCs for genomic DNA from unsorted samples. Germline V gene sequence: CDR1 LNHDA, CDR2 SQIVND (reference sequence). CDR3 size: 13 residues. V lost 4 bases and J 6 bases, leaving 10 bases between the germline ends.

Sequenced material: PBMCs. This chain connects TRBV19 to TRBJ1-5; D not certain. The TCR comes from a woman in her thirties or forties in good health. Some clones in this sample may be carry-over from other donors' samples. The chain's CDR3 is CASSSLSSQPQHF. CDR3 in DNA: TGTGCCAGTAGTAGCCTTTCGAGTCAGCCCCAGCATTTT.